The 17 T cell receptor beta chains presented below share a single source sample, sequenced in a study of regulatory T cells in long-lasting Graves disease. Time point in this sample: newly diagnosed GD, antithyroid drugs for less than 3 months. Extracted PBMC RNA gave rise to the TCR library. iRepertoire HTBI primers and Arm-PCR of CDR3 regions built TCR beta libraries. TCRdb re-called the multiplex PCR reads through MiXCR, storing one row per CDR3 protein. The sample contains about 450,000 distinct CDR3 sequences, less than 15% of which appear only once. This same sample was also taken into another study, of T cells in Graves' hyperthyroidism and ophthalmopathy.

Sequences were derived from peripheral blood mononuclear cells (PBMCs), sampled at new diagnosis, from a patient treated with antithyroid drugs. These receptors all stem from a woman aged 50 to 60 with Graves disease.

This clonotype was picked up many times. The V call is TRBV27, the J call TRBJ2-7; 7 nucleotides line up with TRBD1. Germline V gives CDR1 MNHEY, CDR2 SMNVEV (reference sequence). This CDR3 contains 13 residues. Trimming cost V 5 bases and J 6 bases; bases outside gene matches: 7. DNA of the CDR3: TGTGCCAGCAGTATACACAACAGGGGCGAGCAGTACTTC. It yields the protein CASSIHNRGEQYF.

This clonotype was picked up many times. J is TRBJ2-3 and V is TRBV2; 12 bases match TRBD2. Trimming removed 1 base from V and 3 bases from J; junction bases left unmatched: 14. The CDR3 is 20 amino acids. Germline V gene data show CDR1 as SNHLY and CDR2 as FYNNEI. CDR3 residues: CASSEGAHLASGRATDTQYF. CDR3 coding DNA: TGTGCCAGCAGTGAAGGGGCACACCTAGCTAGCGGGAGGGCGACAGATACGCAGTATTTT.

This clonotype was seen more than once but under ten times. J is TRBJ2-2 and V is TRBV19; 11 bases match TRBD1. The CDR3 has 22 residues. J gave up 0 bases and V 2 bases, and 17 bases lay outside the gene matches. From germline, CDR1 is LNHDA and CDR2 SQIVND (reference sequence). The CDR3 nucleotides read TGTGCCAGTAGTATATTGGTGGACAGGGGGCGCGTTGCGGGAGCGAACACCGGGGAGCTGTTTTTT. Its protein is CASSILVDRGRVAGANTGELFF. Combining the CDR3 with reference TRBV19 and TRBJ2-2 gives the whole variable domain DGGITQSPKYLFRKEGQNVTLSCEQNLNHDAMYWYRQDPGQGLRLIYYSQIVNDFQKGDIAEGYSVSREKKESFPLTVTSAQKNPTAFYLCASSILVDRGRVAGANTGELFFGEGSRLTVL.

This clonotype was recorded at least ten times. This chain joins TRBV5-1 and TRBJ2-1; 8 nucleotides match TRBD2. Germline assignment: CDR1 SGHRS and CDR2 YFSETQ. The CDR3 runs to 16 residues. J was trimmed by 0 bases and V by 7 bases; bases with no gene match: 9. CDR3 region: CASFPRGDGSYNEQFF. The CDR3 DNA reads TGCGCCAGCTTCCCGCGGGGGGATGGCTCCTACAATGAGCAGTTCTTC. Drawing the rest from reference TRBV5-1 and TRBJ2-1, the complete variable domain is KAGVTQTPRYLIKTRGQQVTLSCSPISGHRSVSWYQQTPGQGLQFLFEYFSETQRNKGNFPGRFSGRQFSNSRSEMNVSTLELGDSALYLCASFPRGDGSYNEQFFGPGTRLTVL.

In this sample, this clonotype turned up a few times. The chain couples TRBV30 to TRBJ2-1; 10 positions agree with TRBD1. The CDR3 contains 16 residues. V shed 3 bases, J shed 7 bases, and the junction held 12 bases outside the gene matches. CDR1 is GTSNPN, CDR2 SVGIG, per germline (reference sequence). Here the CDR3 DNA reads TGTGCCTGGAGCCAAAGGGAGACAGGGGGCTTAAATGAGCAGTTCTTC. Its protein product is CAWSQRETGGLNEQFF.

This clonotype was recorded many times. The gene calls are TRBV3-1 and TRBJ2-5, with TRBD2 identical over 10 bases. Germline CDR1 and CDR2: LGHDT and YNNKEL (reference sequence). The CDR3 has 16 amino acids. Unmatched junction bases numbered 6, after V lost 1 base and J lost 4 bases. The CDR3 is CASSQGLAGGGETQYF. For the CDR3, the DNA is TGTGCCAGCAGCCAAGGACTAGCGGGTGGTGGAGAGACCCAGTACTTC.

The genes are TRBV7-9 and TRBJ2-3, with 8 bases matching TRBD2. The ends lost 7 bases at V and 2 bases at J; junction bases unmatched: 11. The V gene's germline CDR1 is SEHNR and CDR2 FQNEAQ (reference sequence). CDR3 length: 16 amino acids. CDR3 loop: CASTRGLAANTDTQYF. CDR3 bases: TGTGCCAGCACCCGAGGACTAGCAGCCAACACAGATACGCAGTATTTT.

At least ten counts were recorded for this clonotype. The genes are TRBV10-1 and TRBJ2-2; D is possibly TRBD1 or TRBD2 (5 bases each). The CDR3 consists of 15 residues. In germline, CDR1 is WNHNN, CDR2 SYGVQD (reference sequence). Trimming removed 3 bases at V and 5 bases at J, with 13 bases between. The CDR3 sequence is CASSDTGKGTGELFF. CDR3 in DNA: TGCGCCAGCAGTGATACGGGAAAGGGGACCGGGGAGCTGTTTTTT.

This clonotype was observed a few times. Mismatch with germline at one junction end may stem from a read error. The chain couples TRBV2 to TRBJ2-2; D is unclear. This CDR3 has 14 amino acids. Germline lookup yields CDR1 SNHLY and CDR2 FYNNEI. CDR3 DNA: TGTGCCGGCAGAGATGGTAACCCTACTGGGGAGCTGTTTTTT. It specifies CAGRDGNPTGELFF.

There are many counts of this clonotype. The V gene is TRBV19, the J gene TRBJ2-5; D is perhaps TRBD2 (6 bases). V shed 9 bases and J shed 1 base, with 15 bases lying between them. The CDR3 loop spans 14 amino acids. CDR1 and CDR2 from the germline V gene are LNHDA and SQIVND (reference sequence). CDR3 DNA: TGTGCCAGCGGTTTTGATAGCGGCCAAGAGACCCAGTACTTC. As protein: CASGFDSGQETQYF.

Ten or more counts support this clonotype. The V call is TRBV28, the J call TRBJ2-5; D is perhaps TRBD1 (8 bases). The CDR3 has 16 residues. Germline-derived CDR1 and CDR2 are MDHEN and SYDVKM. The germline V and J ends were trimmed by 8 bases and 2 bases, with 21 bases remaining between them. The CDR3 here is CASGGGWTGTQETQYF. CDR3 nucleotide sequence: TGTGCCAGCGGGGGGGGATGGACAGGGACACAAGAGACCCAGTACTTC.

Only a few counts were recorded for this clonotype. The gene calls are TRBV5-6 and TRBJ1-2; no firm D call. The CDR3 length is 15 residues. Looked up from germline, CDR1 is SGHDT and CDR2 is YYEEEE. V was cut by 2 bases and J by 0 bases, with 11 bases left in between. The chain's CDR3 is CASSFVGPANYGYTF. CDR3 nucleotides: TGTGCCAGCAGCTTTGTAGGGCCCGCTAACTATGGCTACACCTTC.

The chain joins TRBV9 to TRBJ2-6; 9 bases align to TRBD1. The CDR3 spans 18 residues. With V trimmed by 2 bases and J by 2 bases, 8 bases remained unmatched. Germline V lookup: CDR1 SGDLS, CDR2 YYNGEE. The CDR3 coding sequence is TGTGCCAGCAGCGTGAATGGGGGACAGGGCGCTGGGGCCAACGTCCTGACTTTC. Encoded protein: CASSVNGGQGAGANVLTF.

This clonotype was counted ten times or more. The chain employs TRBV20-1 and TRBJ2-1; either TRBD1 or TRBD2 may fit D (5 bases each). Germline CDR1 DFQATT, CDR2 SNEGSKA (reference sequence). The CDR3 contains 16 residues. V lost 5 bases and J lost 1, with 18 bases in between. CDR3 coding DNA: TGCAGTGCTCCAGTTGGGGGTATGAGGTCCTACAATGAGCAGTTCTTC. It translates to CSAPVGGMRSYNEQFF.

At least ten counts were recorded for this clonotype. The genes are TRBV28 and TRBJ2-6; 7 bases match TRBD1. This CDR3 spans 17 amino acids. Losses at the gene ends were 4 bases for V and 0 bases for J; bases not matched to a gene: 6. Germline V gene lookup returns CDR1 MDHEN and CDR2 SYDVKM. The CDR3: CASSSAGGFSGANVLTF. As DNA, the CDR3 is TGTGCCAGCAGTTCGGCAGGGGGTTTCTCTGGGGCCAACGTCCTGACTTTC.

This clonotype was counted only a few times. CDR3 sequence: CASRPRGGNTGELFF. As DNA, the CDR3 is TGTGCCAGTCGCCCAAGGGGAGGGAACACCGGGGAGCTGTTTTTT. The chain couples TRBV19 to TRBJ2-2; a weak D match, TRBD2 (6 bases). The CDR3 is 15 amino acids. Germline V gene lookup returns CDR1 LNHDA and CDR2 SQIVND (reference sequence). The V end was cut by 8 bases, the J end by 1 base, with 14 bases between.

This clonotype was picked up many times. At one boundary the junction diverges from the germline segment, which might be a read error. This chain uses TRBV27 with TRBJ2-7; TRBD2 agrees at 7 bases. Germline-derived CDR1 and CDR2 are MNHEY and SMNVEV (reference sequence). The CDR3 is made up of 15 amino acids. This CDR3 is CASSLSGGSSYEQYF. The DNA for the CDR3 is TGTGCCAGCAGCTTATCTGGCGGGAGCTCCTACGAGCAGTACTTC.